The T cell receptor beta chain under discussion was sequenced for a study of control samples from healthy donors and cancer patients. The CDR3 covers 15 residues. V was cut by 5 bases and J by 4 bases, with 15 bases left in between. The V gene's germline CDR1 is SGHTA and CDR2 FQGNSA. Profiled with immunoSEQ multiplex PCR; TCRdb holds only in-frame clones, not every one. This sample carries just over 80,000 clones, around 94% of them seen once, and the ten largest clones take 4.8%. There are a few counts of this clone. The genes are TRBV7-2 and TRBJ2-1; no firm D call. The sequence was obtained from a woman aged 18-35 years in good health. Specimen: blood. Here the CDR3 reads CASSLMGGSYNEQFF. Written as DNA, the CDR3 is TGTGCCAGCAGCCTGATGGGCGGATCTTACAATGAGCAGTTCTTC.